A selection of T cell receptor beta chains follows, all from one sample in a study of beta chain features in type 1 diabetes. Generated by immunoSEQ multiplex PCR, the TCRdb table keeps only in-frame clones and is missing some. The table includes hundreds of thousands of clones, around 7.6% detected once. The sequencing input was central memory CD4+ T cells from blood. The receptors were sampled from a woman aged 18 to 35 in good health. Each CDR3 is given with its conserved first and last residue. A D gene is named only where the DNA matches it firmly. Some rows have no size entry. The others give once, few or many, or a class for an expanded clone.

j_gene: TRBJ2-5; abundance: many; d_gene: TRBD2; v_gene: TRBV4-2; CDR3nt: TGTGCCAGCAGCCAAAACAGCGGGAGGGGTTCAGAGACCCAGTACTTC; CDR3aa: CASSQNSGRGSETQYF
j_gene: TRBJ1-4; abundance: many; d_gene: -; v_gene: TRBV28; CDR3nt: TGTGCCACCTCCCTGGAGTTCCGGGGGAAACTGTTTTTT; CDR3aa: CATSLEFRGKLFF
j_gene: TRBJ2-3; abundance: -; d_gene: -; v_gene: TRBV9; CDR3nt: TGTGCCAGCAGCTTCCGGGGACTCCACTCAGATACGCAGTATTTT; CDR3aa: CASSFRGLHSDTQYF
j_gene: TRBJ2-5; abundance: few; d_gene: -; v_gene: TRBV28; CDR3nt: TGTGCCAGCAGACCAGGGTCTGGAGAGACCCAGTACTTC; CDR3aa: CASRPGSGETQYF
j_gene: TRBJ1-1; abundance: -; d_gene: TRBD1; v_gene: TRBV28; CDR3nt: TGTGCCAGCACCTTCTCGGGACAGGTAAAATTGGCTTTCTTT; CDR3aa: CASTFSGQVKLAFF
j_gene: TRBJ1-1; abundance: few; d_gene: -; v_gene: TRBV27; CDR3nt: TGTGCCAGCAGACGCTCGGGGGGGACTGAAGCTTTCTTT; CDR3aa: CASRRSGGTEAFF
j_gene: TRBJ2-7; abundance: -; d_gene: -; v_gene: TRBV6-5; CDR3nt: TGTGCCAGCAGTTACAAGTTAGGCTACGAGCAGTACTTC; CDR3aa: CASSYKLGYEQYF
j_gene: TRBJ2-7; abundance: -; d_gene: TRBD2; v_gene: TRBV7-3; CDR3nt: TGTGCCAGCAGCTCAAAGACTAGCGGGGCTTCCTACGAGCAGTACTTC; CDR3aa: CASSSKTSGASYEQYF
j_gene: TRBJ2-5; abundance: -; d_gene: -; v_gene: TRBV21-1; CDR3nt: TGTGCCAGCAGCAAGGGACAGAACTCCCGGAGCCCGGAGACCCAGTACTTC; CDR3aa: CASSKGQNSRSPETQYF
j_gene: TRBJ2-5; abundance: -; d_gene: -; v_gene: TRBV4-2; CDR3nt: TGTGCCAGCAGCCAAGAAATTTTCCGCGAGACCCAGTACTTC; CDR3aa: CASSQEIFRETQYF
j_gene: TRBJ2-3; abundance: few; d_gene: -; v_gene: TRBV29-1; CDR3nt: TGCAGCGTGGCCATTCGAGAAGGGGGATCAGATACGCAGTATTTT; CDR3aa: CSVAIREGGSDTQYF
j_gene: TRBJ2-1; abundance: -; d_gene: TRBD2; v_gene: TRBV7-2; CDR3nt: TGTGCCAGCAGCTCTAGGGGACTAGCGGGAGGTTCCCATGAGCAGTTCTTC; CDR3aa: CASSSRGLAGGSHEQFF
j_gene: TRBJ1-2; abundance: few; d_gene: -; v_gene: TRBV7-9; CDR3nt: TGTGCCAGCAACAAGGGAGAATCTAACTATGGCTACACCTTC; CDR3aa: CASNKGESNYGYTF
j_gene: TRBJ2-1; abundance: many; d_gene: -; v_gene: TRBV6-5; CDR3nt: TGTGCCAGCAGTCGGATACAGGCGGCGGAGCAGTTCTTC; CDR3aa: CASSRIQAAEQFF
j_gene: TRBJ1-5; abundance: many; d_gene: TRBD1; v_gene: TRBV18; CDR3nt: TGTGCCAGCTCACTGGGGCGACAGGGGAATCAGCCCCAGCATTTT; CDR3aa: CASSLGRQGNQPQHF
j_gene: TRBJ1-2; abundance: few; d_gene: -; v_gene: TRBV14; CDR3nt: TGTGCCAGCAGCCAGGGGGCAAACTATGGCTACACCTTC; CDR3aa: CASSQGANYGYTF
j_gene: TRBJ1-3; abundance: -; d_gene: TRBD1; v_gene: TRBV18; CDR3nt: TGTGCCAGCTCACCTTCCGGACAGGCTGGAAACACCATATATTTT; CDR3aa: CASSPSGQAGNTIYF
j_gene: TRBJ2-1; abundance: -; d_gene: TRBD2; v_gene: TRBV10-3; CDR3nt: TGTGCCATCAGACCGGGACTAGCGGGCGGGGGGGCAACCTACAATGAGCAGTTCTTC; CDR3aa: CAIRPGLAGGGATYNEQFF
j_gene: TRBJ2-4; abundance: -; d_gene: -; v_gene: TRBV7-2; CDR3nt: TGTGCCAGCAGCTTAGCAGGGATCCAAAACATTCAGTACTTC; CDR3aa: CASSLAGIQNIQYF
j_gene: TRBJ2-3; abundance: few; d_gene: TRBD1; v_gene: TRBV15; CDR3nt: TGTGCCACCAGCAGGGACAGGGGGCAGGATACGCAGTATTTT; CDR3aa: CATSRDRGQDTQYF
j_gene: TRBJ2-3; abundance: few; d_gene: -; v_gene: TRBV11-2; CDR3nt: TGTGCCAGCAGCTTACTAGCGACTAGCACAGATACGCAGTATTTT; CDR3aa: CASSLLATSTDTQYF
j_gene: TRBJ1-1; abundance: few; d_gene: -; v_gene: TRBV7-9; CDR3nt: TGTGCCAGCAGCTTAGAGTCGGCGGGGCGCACTGAAGCTTTCTTT; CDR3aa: CASSLESAGRTEAFF
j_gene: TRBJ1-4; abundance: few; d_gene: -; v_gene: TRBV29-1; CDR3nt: TGCAGCGTCAGAGACAGTGGCGAAAAACTGTTTTTT; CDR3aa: CSVRDSGEKLFF
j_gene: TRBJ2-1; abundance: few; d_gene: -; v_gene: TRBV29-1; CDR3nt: TGCAGCGTTGATGTCGGCTATCAGTTCTTC; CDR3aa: CSVDVGYQFF
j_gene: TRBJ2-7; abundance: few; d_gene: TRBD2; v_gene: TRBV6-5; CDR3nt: TGTGCCAGCAGGACGGGAGGGCCCCCTTACGAGCAGTACTTC; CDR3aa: CASRTGGPPYEQYF
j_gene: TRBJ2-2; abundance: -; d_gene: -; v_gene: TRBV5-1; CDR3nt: TGCGCCACCCACTCAGGTGGTCGGACCGGGGAGCTGTTTTTT; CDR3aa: CATHSGGRTGELFF
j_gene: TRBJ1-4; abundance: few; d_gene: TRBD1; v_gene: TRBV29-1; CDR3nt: TGCAGCGTCTTAGGGGCCAGGGGGAATGAAAAACTGTTTTTT; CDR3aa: CSVLGARGNEKLFF
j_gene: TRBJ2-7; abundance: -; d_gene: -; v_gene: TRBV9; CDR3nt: TGTGCCAGCAGCGTAGGGTCTACGTCATACTACGAGCAGTACTTC; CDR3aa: CASSVGSTSYYEQYF
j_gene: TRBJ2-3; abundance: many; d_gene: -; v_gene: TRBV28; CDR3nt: TGTGCCAGCAGTCCGCTCCATACTAGCTCCGCTACGCAGTATTTT; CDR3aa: CASSPLHTSSATQYF
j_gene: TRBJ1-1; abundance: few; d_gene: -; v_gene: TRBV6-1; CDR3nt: TGTGCCAGCACTCCCCCGCGGGTGAACACTGAAGCTTTCTTT; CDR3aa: CASTPPRVNTEAFF
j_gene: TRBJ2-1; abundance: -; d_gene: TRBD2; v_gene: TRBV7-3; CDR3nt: TGTGCCAGCAGCCCGGGACTAGCGGGATACAATGAGCAGTTCTTC; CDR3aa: CASSPGLAGYNEQFF
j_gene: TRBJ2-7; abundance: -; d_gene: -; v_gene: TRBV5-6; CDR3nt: TGTGCCAGCAGCTACGGACAGCTCCAGGACGAGCAGTACTTC; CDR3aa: CASSYGQLQDEQYF
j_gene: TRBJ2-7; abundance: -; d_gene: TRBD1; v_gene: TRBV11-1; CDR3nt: TGTGCCAGCAGCTTAGCGGGACAGAGTTACGAGCAGTACTTC; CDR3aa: CASSLAGQSYEQYF
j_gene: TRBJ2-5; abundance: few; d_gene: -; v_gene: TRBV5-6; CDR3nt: TGTGCCAGCAGCGGAGGGACAGTCCAAGAGACCCAGTACTTC; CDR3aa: CASSGGTVQETQYF
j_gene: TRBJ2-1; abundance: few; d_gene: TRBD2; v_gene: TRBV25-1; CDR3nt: TGTGCCAGCAGTGAGCCTAGCGGGAGGCAGGACAATGAGCAGTTCTTC; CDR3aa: CASSEPSGRQDNEQFF
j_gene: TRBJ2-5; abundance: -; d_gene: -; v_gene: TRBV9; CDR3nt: TGTGCCAGCAGTCTATCAGGGGAACTGCAAGGAGAGACCCAGTACTTC; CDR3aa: CASSLSGELQGETQYF
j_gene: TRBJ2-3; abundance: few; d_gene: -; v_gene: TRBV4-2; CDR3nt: TGTGCCAGCAGCCAAGGACACACCAATCTAGGCACAGATACGCAGTATTTT; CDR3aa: CASSQGHTNLGTDTQYF
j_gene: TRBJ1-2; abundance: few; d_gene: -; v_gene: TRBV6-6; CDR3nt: TGTGCCAGCAGGATCGACAGCCGCGGAAACTATGGCTACACCTTC; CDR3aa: CASRIDSRGNYGYTF
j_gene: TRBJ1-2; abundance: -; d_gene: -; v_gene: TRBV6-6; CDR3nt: TGTGCCAGCAGTTACTCGTGGGGGAATGGCTACACCTTC; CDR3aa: CASSYSWGNGYTF
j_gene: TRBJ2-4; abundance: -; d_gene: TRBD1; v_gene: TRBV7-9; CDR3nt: TGTGCCAGCAGCTTAACTTGGGACAGCCCCAGTAGGGCCATTCAGTACTTC; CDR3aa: CASSLTWDSPSRAIQYF
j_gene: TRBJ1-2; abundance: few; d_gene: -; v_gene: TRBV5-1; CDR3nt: TGCGCCAGCAGCTTGGGGGGACGGACCAACTATGGCTACACCTTC; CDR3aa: CASSLGGRTNYGYTF
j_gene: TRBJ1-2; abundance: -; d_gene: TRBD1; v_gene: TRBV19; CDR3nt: TGTGCCAGTAGTACAGGACAGGGGCATGGCTACACCTTC; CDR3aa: CASSTGQGHGYTF
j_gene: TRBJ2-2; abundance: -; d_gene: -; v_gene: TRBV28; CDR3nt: TGTGCCAGCAGTCTCCTTGGGGGCAGGCACGCCGCAGGGGAGCTGTTTTTT; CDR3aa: CASSLLGGRHAAGELFF
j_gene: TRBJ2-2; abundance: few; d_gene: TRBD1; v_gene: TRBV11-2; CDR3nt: TGTGCCAGCAGCCCCAGTTACATTAAAGACAGGGACGGGGAGCTGTTTTTT; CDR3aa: CASSPSYIKDRDGELFF
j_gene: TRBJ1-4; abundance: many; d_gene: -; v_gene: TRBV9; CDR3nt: TGTGCCAGCGCACGAAGTGATACTGAAAAACTGTTTTTT; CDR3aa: CASARSDTEKLFF
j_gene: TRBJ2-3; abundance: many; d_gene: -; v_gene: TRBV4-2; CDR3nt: TGTGCCAGCAGCCTCGCAGATACGCAGTATTTT; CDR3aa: CASSLADTQYF
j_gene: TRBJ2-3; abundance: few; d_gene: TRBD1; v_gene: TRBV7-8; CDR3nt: TGTGCCAGCAGCTTAAGCCCAGACAGGGCCGATACGCAGTATTTT; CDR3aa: CASSLSPDRADTQYF
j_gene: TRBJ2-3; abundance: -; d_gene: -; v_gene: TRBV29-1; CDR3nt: TGCAGCGCCGCCCCTAGCACAGATACGCAGTATTTT; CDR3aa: CSAAPSTDTQYF
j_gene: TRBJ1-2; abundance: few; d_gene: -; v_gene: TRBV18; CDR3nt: TGTGCCAGCTCACCAGACAGGACCTCCTATGGCTACACCTTC; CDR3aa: CASSPDRTSYGYTF
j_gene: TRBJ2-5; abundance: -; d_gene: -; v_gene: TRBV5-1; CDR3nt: TGCGCCAGCGCGGGTCAGTCCAGGTCAGAGACCCAGTACTTC; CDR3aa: CASAGQSRSETQYF
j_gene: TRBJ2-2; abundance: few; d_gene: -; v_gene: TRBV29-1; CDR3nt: TGCAGCGTTGTATACAGGAACACCGGGGAGCTGTTTTTT; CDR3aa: CSVVYRNTGELFF
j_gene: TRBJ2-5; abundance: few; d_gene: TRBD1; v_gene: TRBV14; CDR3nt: TGTGCCAGCAGTGATCAGGGGGCCTACCAAGAGACCCAGTACTTC; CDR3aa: CASSDQGAYQETQYF
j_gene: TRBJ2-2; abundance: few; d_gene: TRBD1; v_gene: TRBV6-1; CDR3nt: TGTGCCAGCAGTGGCGGTGGGACAGTTGCCGGGGAGCTGTTTTTT; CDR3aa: CASSGGGTVAGELFF
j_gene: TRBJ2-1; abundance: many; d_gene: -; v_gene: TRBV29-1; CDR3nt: TGCAGCGTTGAACCTCCCCTCTTC; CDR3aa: CSVEPPLF